One and the same sample provided the 24 T cell receptor beta chains below, sequenced in a study of T cell responses to AZD1222 COVID-19 vaccine. The repertoire was sequenced with immunoSEQ multiplex PCR; TCRdb's copy has only in-frame clones and lacks some. Here the sample spans about 150,000 clones, about 90% being singletons. The source was peripheral blood, collected on day 0 of AZD1222 vaccination. The source is an adult in good health.

The chain is built from TRBV11-2 and TRBJ2-1; 8 bases map to TRBD2. Germline V gene data show CDR1 as SGHAT and CDR2 as FQNNGV. The CDR3 spans 17 residues. V was clipped by 0 bases and J by 4 bases; unmatched bases: 8. In DNA, the CDR3 is TGTGCCAGCAGCTTAGATCCGGCGGGAGGCCTTTACAATGAGCAGTTCTTC. Translation gives CASSLDPAGGLYNEQFF.

This chain uses TRBV6-1 with TRBJ2-7; D may be TRBD2 (7 bases). V lost 2 bases to trimming and J lost 2 bases, with 10 bases between them. Germline loops: CDR1 MNHNS, CDR2 SASEGT. This CDR3 comprises 14 residues. This CDR3 is CASSETGGPYEQYF. The CDR3 DNA sequence: TGTGCCAGCAGTGAAACCGGGGGGCCCTACGAGCAGTACTTC.

The chain is built from TRBV27 and TRBJ2-3; 7 bases agree with TRBD1. The germline V gene has CDR1 MNHEY and CDR2 SMNVEV (reference sequence). V gave up 6 bases and J gave up 4 bases; unmatched junction bases: 10. This CDR3 has 15 residues. The CDR3 protein is CASRRGGFGADTQYF. Written as DNA, the CDR3 is TGTGCCAGCAGACGAGGGGGCTTCGGGGCAGATACGCAGTATTTT.

A single count supports this clone. The chain combines TRBV6-5 with TRBJ2-7; D might be TRBD2 (5 bases). The CDR3 has 14 residues. Looked up from germline, CDR1 is MNHEY and CDR2 is SVGAGI. V lost 4 bases and J lost 5, with 15 bases in between. CDR3 loop: CASSFSRVENEQYF. The DNA for the CDR3 is TGTGCCAGCAGTTTTTCGAGGGTTGAGAACGAGCAGTACTTC.

The CDR3 sequence is CASSHPGQGYTF. The CDR3 DNA sequence: TGTGCCAGCAGCCACCCAGGGCAAGGCTACACCTTC. The V gene is TRBV7-3, the J gene TRBJ1-2; weak D call: TRBD1 (5 bases). This CDR3 region has 12 residues. CDR1 and CDR2 from the germline V gene are SGHTA and FQGTGA. V shed 5 bases and J shed 8 bases, with 12 bases lying between them.

This chain links TRBV19 with TRBJ2-7; maybe TRBD2 (6 bases). V was cut by 5 bases and J by 2 bases, with 13 bases left in between. CDR1 is LNHDA, CDR2 SQIVND, per germline (reference sequence). The CDR3 loop spans 14 amino acids. The CDR3 DNA sequence: TGTGCCAGTAGTGCGAGACTAGATACCTACGAGCAGTACTTC. Its translation: CASSARLDTYEQYF.

This clone was counted a single time. The chain is built from TRBV27 and TRBJ1-2, with D unresolved. The CDR3 loop spans 14 amino acids. V lost 4 bases, J lost 8 bases, and 17 bases lay in between. The germline CDR1 and CDR2 sequences are MNHEY and SMNVEV (reference sequence). The DNA of the CDR3 is TGTGCCAGCAGTTCCTTCGGAGCCAGAAACGGCTACACCTTC. It translates to CASSSFGARNGYTF.

This clone was seen more than once but under ten times. The chain employs TRBV6-2 or TRBV6-3 and TRBJ2-1; D may be TRBD1 or TRBD2 (5 bases each). Trimming shortened V by 5 bases and J by 9 bases, and 8 bases separated the two germline ends. Germline loops: CDR1 MNHEY, CDR2 SVGEGT. The CDR3 is 11 amino acids. The CDR3 sequence is CASSDGAEQFF. CDR3 coding DNA: TGTGCCAGCAGTGACGGGGCTGAGCAGTTCTTC.

The chain has TRBV29-1 and TRBJ1-2; D is uncertain. The germline V gene encodes CDR1 SQVTM and CDR2 ANQGSEA. V was pared by 6 bases and J by 8 bases, with 19 bases between. This CDR3 region has 13 residues. CDR3 loop: CSVGSPQIGGYTF. CDR3 sequence (DNA): TGCAGCGTGGGATCCCCGCAGATCGGGGGCTACACCTTC.

The chain joins TRBV29-1 to TRBJ1-4; the D gene is possibly TRBD1 (5 bases). Germline assignment: CDR1 SQVTM and CDR2 ANQGSEA. The CDR3 is made up of 12 amino acids. Trimming stripped 3 bases from V and 7 bases from J, with 9 bases between. The CDR3 here is CSVESRGEKLFF. CDR3 DNA sequence: TGCAGCGTTGAGTCAAGGGGTGAAAAACTGTTTTTT. The full variable domain, with the rest looked up from reference TRBV29-1 and TRBJ1-4, is SAVISQKPSRDICQRGTSLTIQCQVDSQVTMMFWYRQQPGQSLTLIATANQGSEATYESGFVIDKFPISRPNLTFSTLTVSNMSPEDSSIYLCSVESRGEKLFFGSGTQLSVL.

The chain is built from TRBV30 and TRBJ1-2, with TRBD1 matching over 8 bases. The CDR3 extends over 14 amino acids. The germline V gene encodes CDR1 GTSNPN and CDR2 SVGIG (reference sequence). V was clipped by 0 bases and J by 8 bases; unmatched bases: 8. The CDR3 sequence: CAWSVGAGGYGYTF. CDR3 nucleotides: TGTGCCTGGAGTGTGGGGGCAGGGGGCTACGGCTACACCTTC.

V and J are TRBV28 and TRBJ1-1, with D possibly matching TRBD1 (5 bases). Germline V CDR1 and CDR2: MDHEN, SYDVKM. V gave up 11 bases and J gave up 7 bases, with 23 bases separating them. CDR3 length: 14 residues. The CDR3 is CALKAPGRSNEAFF. As DNA, the CDR3 is TGTGCCCTAAAGGCCCCAGGGAGGTCCAATGAAGCTTTCTTT.

J is TRBJ2-7 and V is TRBV2; 7 bases map to TRBD2. J was trimmed by 4 bases and V by 6 bases; bases with no gene match: 3. CDR3 length: 12 amino acids. The germline gives CDR1 SNHLY, CDR2 FYNNEI. The CDR3: CASRGEGYEQYF. The CDR3 region has the DNA TGTGCCAGCAGGGGGGAGGGATACGAGCAGTACTTC.

V usage is TRBV19 and J usage is TRBJ2-2; D is unresolved. The germline V gene encodes CDR1 LNHDA and CDR2 SQIVND (reference sequence). V was trimmed by 9 bases and J by 1 base, leaving 15 bases between them. The CDR3 length is 15 residues. The CDR3 DNA follows: TGTGCCAGCCACCTCGGGCGACAGAACACCGGGGAGCTGTTTTTT. Protein product: CASHLGRQNTGELFF.

The J gene is TRBJ2-7, the V gene TRBV20-1; weak D call: TRBD2 (6 bases). The CDR3 consists of 11 residues. Germline-derived CDR1 and CDR2 are DFQATT and SNEGSKA (reference sequence). Trimming shortened V by 6 bases and J by 3 bases, and 9 bases separated the two germline ends. CDR3 in amino acids: CSAPGVYEQYF. CDR3 sequence (DNA): TGCAGTGCCCCGGGAGTCTACGAGCAGTACTTC.

The chain employs TRBV25-1 and TRBJ1-5; TRBD1 matches 7 bases. This CDR3 is 15 amino acids long. Germline CDR1 and CDR2: MGHDK and SYGVNS. J was trimmed by 5 bases and V by 2 bases; bases with no gene match: 6. The CDR3 here is CASSEGTASYQPQHF. The DNA of the CDR3 is TGTGCCAGCAGTGAAGGGACAGCTTCTTATCAGCCCCAGCATTTT.

Here the CDR3 DNA reads TGTGCCAGTAGTATAGACCGGACAGGGATCTCCTCTAACTATGGCTACACCTTC. Protein: CASSIDRTGISSNYGYTF. The chain joins TRBV19 to TRBJ1-2, with TRBD1 matching 8 bases. This CDR3 is 18 amino acids long. Germline assignment: CDR1 LNHDA and CDR2 SQIVND (reference sequence). J lost 0 bases, V lost 0 bases, and 9 bases had no gene match.

V usage is TRBV28 and J usage is TRBJ2-4; 14 bases line up with TRBD2. This CDR3 comprises 18 residues. Germline V lookup: CDR1 MDHEN, CDR2 SYDVKM. Trimming at V came to 3 bases and at J to 3 bases, leaving 7 bases not matched to a gene. The CDR3 DNA reads TGTGCCAGCAGTTTCCGACTAGCGGGAGGGCCTGGCAAAAACATTCAGTACTTC. It specifies CASSFRLAGGPGKNIQYF.

The V and J genes are TRBV7-2 and TRBJ2-5; a weak D match, TRBD1 (6 bases). The CDR3 has 15 amino acids. The germline V gene has CDR1 SGHTA and CDR2 FQGNSA. Trimming took off 5 bases at V and 5 bases at J, with 18 bases between the two ends. The CDR3: CASSPWGQSRETQYF. CDR3 DNA: TGTGCCAGCAGCCCCTGGGGACAATCGAGGGAGACCCAGTACTTC.

This chain uses TRBV2 with TRBJ2-1; a weak D match, TRBD1 (7 bases). Trimming cost V 7 bases and J 7 bases, with 20 bases left between them. Germline CDR1 SNHLY, CDR2 FYNNEI. The CDR3 runs to 15 residues. The CDR3: CASTLFGQEGNEQFF. CDR3 sequence (DNA): TGTGCCAGCACTCTTTTCGGACAGGAGGGGAATGAGCAGTTCTTC.

V and J are TRBV19 and TRBJ2-3, with 7 bases lining up with TRBD1. V dropped 6 bases and J dropped 3; count of bases not matched to a gene: 6. The CDR3 is 14 residues long. Per germline, CDR1 LNHDA and CDR2 SQIVND (reference sequence). CDR3 coding DNA: TGTGCCAGTAGAGAGAGGGGGCGGACAGATACGCAGTATTTT. This sequence encodes CASRERGRTDTQYF.

This sequence joins TRBV3-1 (or the pseudogene TRBV3-2) and TRBJ1-1; D is possibly TRBD1 (5 bases). Looked up from germline, CDR1 is LGHDT and CDR2 is YNNKEL (reference sequence). Trimming pared 0 bases from V and 11 bases from J, leaving 13 bases between. This CDR3 is 13 amino acids long. The CDR3: CASSQDYGGAAFF. CDR3 in DNA: TGTGCCAGCAGCCAAGATTATGGAGGGGCGGCTTTCTTT.

This chain joins TRBV4-2 and TRBJ2-7, with D possibly being TRBD2 (5 bases). The V and J ends lost 0 bases and 2 bases respectively, with 11 bases between them. This CDR3 region has 15 residues. Germline-derived CDR1 and CDR2 are LGHNA and YNFKEQ. This chain's CDR3 is CASSQDSGETYEQYF. CDR3 nucleotide sequence: TGTGCCAGCAGCCAAGACAGCGGCGAGACCTACGAGCAGTACTTC.

This clone was observed a single time. The V gene is TRBV5-8, the J gene TRBJ1-1, with 7 bases identical to TRBD1. CDR3 length equals 14 residues. Germline CDR1 reads SGHTS; CDR2 reads YDEGEE. Losses at the gene ends were 0 bases for V and 5 bases for J; bases not matched to a gene: 4. Here the CDR3 reads CASSLVQGRTEAFF. The CDR3 nucleotides read TGTGCCAGCAGCTTGGTACAGGGGAGGACTGAAGCTTTCTTT.